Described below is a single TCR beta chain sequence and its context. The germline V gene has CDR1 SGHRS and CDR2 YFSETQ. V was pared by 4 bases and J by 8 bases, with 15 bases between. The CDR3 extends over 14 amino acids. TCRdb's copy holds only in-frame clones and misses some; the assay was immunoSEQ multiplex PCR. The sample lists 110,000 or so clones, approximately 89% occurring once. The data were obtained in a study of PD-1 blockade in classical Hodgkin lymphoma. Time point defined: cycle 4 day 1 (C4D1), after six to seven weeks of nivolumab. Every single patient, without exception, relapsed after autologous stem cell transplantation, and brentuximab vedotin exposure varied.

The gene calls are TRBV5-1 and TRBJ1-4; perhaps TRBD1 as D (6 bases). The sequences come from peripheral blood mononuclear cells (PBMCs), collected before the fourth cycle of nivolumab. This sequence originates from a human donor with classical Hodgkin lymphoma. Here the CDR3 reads CASSPGQREEKLFF. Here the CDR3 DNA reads TGCGCCAGCAGCCCGGGACAAAGGGAGGAAAAACTGTTTTTT. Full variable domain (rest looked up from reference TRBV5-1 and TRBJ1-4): KAGVTQTPRYLIKTRGQQVTLSCSPISGHRSVSWYQQTPGQGLQFLFEYFSETQRNKGNFPGRFSGRQFSNSRSEMNVSTLELGDSALYLCASSPGQREEKLFFGSGTQLSVL.